Below, 29 T cell receptor beta chains from the same sample are listed, as sequenced in a study of shared clonotypes between healthy human individuals. The table came from immunoSEQ multiplex PCR; TCRdb's copy has only in-frame clones and leaves some out. The sample shows some 2,500,000 clones, approximately 93% of them seen only once. Sequencing used naive CD4+ T cells from PBMCs. As to subset: CD45RA+ positively selected. These receptors came from a man between 18 and 29 years old in good health. Some clones in this sample may be carry-over from other donors' samples.

J is TRBJ2-7 and V is TRBV5-1; 10 nucleotides line up with TRBD2. Germline assignment: CDR1 SGHRS and CDR2 YFSETQ. With 4 bases clipped from V and 5 bases from J, the junction kept 3 bases outside the gene matches. The CDR3 has 13 residues. The CDR3 DNA reads as TGCGCCAGCAGCAAAACTAGCGGGAACGAGCAGTACTTC. Residues: CASSKTSGNEQYF.

This chain connects TRBV18 to TRBJ2-7; 9 nucleotides agree with TRBD1. The CDR3 sequence is 16 residues long. Germline CDR1 reads KGHSH; CDR2 reads LQKENI. V trimming: 3 bases; J trimming: 3 bases; junction bases outside the gene matches: 9. Here the CDR3 reads CASSPTQGQGGYEQYF. As DNA, the CDR3 is TGTGCCAGCTCACCTACTCAGGGACAGGGAGGCTACGAGCAGTACTTC.

The chain has TRBV5-4 and TRBJ1-1, with D unclear. The germline gives CDR1 SGHNT, CDR2 YYREEE (reference sequence). The germline V and J ends were trimmed by 0 bases and 0 bases, with 12 bases remaining between them. The CDR3 covers 16 residues. The CDR3 DNA sequence: TGTGCCAGCAGCTTGGCCTCGGGGATTATGAACACTGAAGCTTTCTTT. It is translated as CASSLASGIMNTEAFF. Full variable domain (rest looked up from reference TRBV5-4 and TRBJ1-1): ETGVTQSPTHLIKTRGQQVTLRCSSQSGHNTVSWYQQALGQGPQFIFQYYREEENGRGNFPPRFSGLQFPNYSSELNVNALELDDSALYLCASSLASGIMNTEAFFGQGTRLTVV.

V and J are TRBV11-3 and TRBJ2-1; 8 nucleotides line up with TRBD2. The CDR3 extends over 16 amino acids. The germline V gene has CDR1 SGHNT and CDR2 YENEEA. J was trimmed by 6 bases and V by 5 bases; bases with no gene match: 12. The CDR3 reads CASSGLTSGGINEQFF. CDR3 coding DNA: TGTGCCAGCAGCGGACTAACTAGCGGAGGTATCAATGAGCAGTTCTTC.

The table lists this clone with a few counts. The chain uses TRBV28 and TRBJ1-2, with 8 nucleotides matching TRBD1. CDR3 length equals 13 residues. Looked up from germline, CDR1 is MDHEN and CDR2 is SYDVKM. J gave up 7 bases and V 6 bases, and 7 bases lay outside the gene matches. CDR3 region: CASSDRGVVGYTF. In DNA form, the CDR3 reads TGTGCCAGCAGCGACAGGGGCGTCGTTGGCTACACCTTC.

This rearrangement joins TRBV7-9 to TRBJ2-1; TRBD2 is a possible D gene (6 bases). Deletions cut 5 bases from V and 7 bases from J, with 12 bases between. Germline CDR1 is SEHNR and CDR2 is FQNEAQ (reference sequence). CDR3 length: 13 residues. In DNA form, the CDR3 reads TGTGCCAGCAGCCGGATGGAGGGGAATGAGCAGTTCTTC. Translated, it gives CASSRMEGNEQFF.

This sequence joins TRBV2 and TRBJ2-3; 8 bases map to TRBD1. Looked up from germline, CDR1 is SNHLY and CDR2 is FYNNEI. The CDR3 contains 13 residues. V shed 7 bases, J shed 8 bases, and the junction held 8 bases outside the gene matches. CDR3 region: CASTRTGLGTQYF. In DNA, the CDR3 is TGTGCCAGCACCAGGACAGGGTTAGGTACGCAGTATTTT.

The genes are TRBV7-6 and TRBJ2-5; 7 nucleotides agree with TRBD2. The length of the CDR3 is 18 residues. Germline CDR1 reads SGHVS; CDR2 reads FNYEAQ. Losses at the gene ends were 3 bases for V and 2 bases for J; bases not matched to a gene: 15. The CDR3 sequence is CASSLRASGHSLQETQYF. The CDR3 DNA sequence: TGTGCCAGCAGCTTGAGGGCTAGCGGCCATAGTCTTCAAGAGACCCAGTACTTC.

The V call is TRBV6-1, the J call TRBJ1-2, with D hard to call. CDR1 MNHNS and CDR2 SASEGT come from the germline V gene. This CDR3 has 13 amino acids. Trimming removed 6 bases at V and 6 bases at J, with 14 bases between. CDR3 loop: CASSVLAAHGYTF. DNA for the CDR3: TGTGCCAGCAGCGTTCTAGCGGCCCATGGCTACACCTTC.

The DNA of the CDR3 is TGTGCCAGCAGTTACGGGTCAGGGGCGGACGAGCAGTACTTC. As protein: CASSYGSGADEQYF. The chain uses TRBV6-5 and TRBJ2-7, with D possibly matching TRBD1 (6 bases). CDR3 length: 14 amino acids. Germline V lookup: CDR1 MNHEY, CDR2 SVGAGI. V was clipped by 2 bases and J by 5 bases, with 13 bases between them.

The chain carries TRBV11-2 and TRBJ2-3; D gene unclear. Germline CDR1 is SGHAT and CDR2 is FQNNGV. The length of the CDR3 is 15 residues. The germline V and J ends were trimmed by 1 base and 2 bases, with 10 bases remaining between them. CDR3 sequence reads: CASSLVVGFTDTQYF. The DNA of the CDR3 is TGTGCCAGCAGCTTAGTAGTCGGATTCACAGATACGCAGTATTTT.

The chain uses TRBV6-1 and TRBJ1-3, with D possibly matching TRBD1 (5 bases). The CDR3 covers 15 residues. CDR1 is MNHNS, CDR2 SASEGT, per germline. V was trimmed by 6 bases and J by 1 base, leaving 13 bases between them. The CDR3 DNA sequence: TGTGCCAGCAGATTTATGGACACATCTGGAAACACCATATATTTT. Translation: CASRFMDTSGNTIYF.

The chain is built from TRBV14 and TRBJ2-1, with 7 bases that match TRBD2. From germline, CDR1 is SGHDN and CDR2 FVKESK. There are 16 residues in the CDR3. The V and J ends lost 0 bases and 9 bases, in that order; junction bases with no gene match: 11. This CDR3 is CASSQDSWEGPAEQFF. The CDR3 DNA reads as TGTGCCAGCAGCCAAGATTCGTGGGAGGGCCCCGCTGAGCAGTTCTTC.

As concerns this clone: The sample contains more than one DNA sequence encoding this CDR3. The chain employs TRBV7-3 and TRBJ2-1; 7 nucleotides line up with TRBD2. Trimming took 0 bases from V and 1 from J; bases not matched to a gene: 0. CDR3 length: 15 residues. Germline V lookup: CDR1 SGHTA, CDR2 FQGTGA. CDR3 sequence reads: CASSLTGGSYNEQFF. The CDR3 coding sequence is TGTGCCAGCAGCTTAACGGGAGGGTCCTACAATGAGCAGTTCTTC.

V is TRBV6-5 and J is TRBJ1-2; tentatively, D is TRBD1 (6 bases). The CDR3 spans 15 residues. Per germline, CDR1 MNHEY and CDR2 SVGAGI. V was shortened by 6 bases and J by 0 bases, with 14 bases between the two germline ends. CDR3 DNA sequence: TGTGCCAGCAGCTACAGGGCGGACTCTAACTATGGCTACACCTTC. It translates to CASSYRADSNYGYTF.

The chain uses TRBV7-3 and TRBJ2-1, with a possible D match to TRBD2 (6 bases). CDR1 SGHTA and CDR2 FQGTGA come from the germline V gene. Trimming took 4 bases from V and 6 from J, leaving 16 bases between them. The CDR3 is 15 amino acids. The CDR3 reads CASSSAGGTFNEQFF. The CDR3 nucleotides read TGTGCCAGCAGCTCGGCTGGCGGGACGTTCAATGAGCAGTTCTTC.

The V call is TRBV11-2, the J call TRBJ2-1; either TRBD1 or TRBD2 may fit D (5 bases each). CDR3 size: 16 residues. CDR1 and CDR2 (germline): SGHAT, FQNNGV. The germline V and J ends were trimmed by 4 bases and 1 base, with 14 bases remaining between them. This CDR3 reads CASSSMGTGSYNEQFF. The CDR3 region has the DNA TGTGCCAGCAGCTCGATGGGGACCGGTTCCTACAATGAGCAGTTCTTC.

The CDR3 bases are TGTGCCAGCAGTGAAGGTGCCGGCTATCAGCCCCAGCATTTT. Protein: CASSEGAGYQPQHF. The gene calls are TRBV2 and TRBJ1-5, with D unclear. Germline V CDR1 and CDR2: SNHLY, FYNNEI. The CDR3 has 14 residues. V was cut by 1 base and J by 5 bases, with 9 bases left in between.

The chain is built from TRBV5-1 and TRBJ2-1; 10 bases line up with TRBD2. CDR1 and CDR2 from the germline V gene are SGHRS and YFSETQ. V lost 4 bases and J lost 2; bases outside the gene matches: 6. The CDR3 consists of 16 residues. The DNA for the CDR3 is TGCGCCAGCAGCAAGTCTAGCGGGAGAGCCTACAATGAGCAGTTCTTC. Its protein is CASSKSSGRAYNEQFF. Supplemented by reference TRBV5-1 and TRBJ2-1, the full variable domain reads KAGVTQTPRYLIKTRGQQVTLSCSPISGHRSVSWYQQTPGQGLQFLFEYFSETQRNKGNFPGRFSGRQFSNSRSEMNVSTLELGDSALYLCASSKSSGRAYNEQFFGPGTRLTVL.

This clone came up once. The genes are TRBV6-1 and TRBJ1-2, with TRBD1 as a possible D gene (6 bases). V lost 1 base to trimming and J lost 4 bases, with 10 bases between them. The CDR3 has 14 residues. CDR1 is MNHNS, CDR2 SASEGT, per germline. The CDR3 reads CASSEVGGVYGYTF. CDR3 sequence (DNA): TGTGCCAGCAGTGAAGTCGGGGGCGTCTATGGCTACACCTTC.

V and J are TRBV4-3 and TRBJ1-6; possibly TRBD1 for D (5 bases). In germline, CDR1 is LGHNA, CDR2 YSLEER. The CDR3 consists of 18 residues. Trimming removed 0 bases from V and 7 bases from J, with 19 bases in between. CDR3 in amino acids: CASSQDRFGGTRNSPLHF. CDR3 DNA sequence: TGCGCCAGCAGCCAAGATCGATTCGGGGGTACGCGGAATTCACCCCTCCACTTT.

The chain is built from TRBV5-1 and TRBJ2-1; D gene uncertain. CDR1 and CDR2 (germline): SGHRS, YFSETQ. V was shortened by 2 bases and J by 3 bases, with 12 bases between the two germline ends. The CDR3 loop spans 15 amino acids. DNA for the CDR3: TGCGCCAGCAGCTTCTTTCTCCCCGACTACAATGAGCAGTTCTTC. Translation gives CASSFFLPDYNEQFF.

CDR3 sequence: CARQGAADYNEQFF. CDR3 coding DNA: TGTGCCAGACAGGGCGCGGCAGATTACAATGAGCAGTTCTTC. The chain links TRBV2 to TRBJ2-1; D is possibly TRBD1 (6 bases). Germline CDR1 is SNHLY and CDR2 is FYNNEI. The V end lost 9 bases, the J end lost 4 bases, and 16 bases lay between the germline ends. This CDR3 spans 14 amino acids. Variable domain in full (rest from reference TRBV2 and TRBJ2-1): EPEVTQTPSHQVTQMGQEVILRCVPISNHLYFYWYRQILGQKVEFLVSFYNNEISEKSEIFDDQFSVERPDGSNFTLKIRSTKLEDSAMYFCARQGAADYNEQFFGPGTRLTVL.

The chain recombines TRBV12-5 with TRBJ1-3; D is undetermined. Trimming left V 1 base short and J 5 bases short, with 6 bases between. CDR3 length equals 13 residues. Germline V gives CDR1 LGHNT, CDR2 FRNRAP. This CDR3 is CASGLENRNTIYF. The CDR3 DNA sequence: TGTGCTAGTGGTTTGGAAAACCGAAACACCATATATTTT. The variable domain in full, completed from reference TRBV12-5 and TRBJ1-3, reads DARVTQTPRHKVTEMGQEVTMRCQPILGHNTVFWYRQTMMQGLELLAYFRNRAPLDDSGMPKDRFSAEMPDATLATLKIQPSEPRDSAVYFCASGLENRNTIYFGEGSWLTVV.

This rearrangement joins TRBV5-5 to TRBJ2-3; the D gene is possibly TRBD1 (5 bases). The CDR3 covers 15 residues. V was shortened by 2 bases and J by 4 bases, with 14 bases between the two germline ends. In germline, CDR1 is SGHKS, CDR2 YYEKEE (reference sequence). For the CDR3, the DNA is TGTGCCAGCAGCTTAAGGGGATTCAGCGCAGATACGCAGTATTTT. Residues: CASSLRGFSADTQYF. The full variable domain, rest sourced from reference TRBV5-5 and TRBJ2-3, is DAGVTQSPTHLIKTRGQQVTLRCSPISGHKSVSWYQQVLGQGPQFIFQYYEKEERGRGNFPDRFSARQFPNYSSELNVNALLLGDSALYLCASSLRGFSADTQYFGPGTRLTVL.

The sample holds one count of this clone. The rearrangement joins TRBV28 to TRBJ1-2; maybe TRBD1 (5 bases). From germline, CDR1 is MDHEN and CDR2 SYDVKM. Deletions cut 7 bases from V and 1 base from J, with 13 bases between. The CDR3 runs to 14 residues. CDR3 loop: CASNALGGNYGYTF. The CDR3 nucleotides are TGTGCCAGCAACGCTCTTGGGGGTAACTATGGCTACACCTTC.

This chain links TRBV5-1 with TRBJ2-1, with 15 positions matching TRBD2. The CDR3 is 15 residues long. Germline trimming cut 0 bases from V and 13 bases from J; bases unmatched to any gene: 5. The germline V gene encodes CDR1 SGHRS and CDR2 YFSETQ. This CDR3 is CASSLDGLAGGRQFF. CDR3 coding DNA: TGCGCCAGCAGCTTGGACGGACTAGCGGGAGGGCGACAGTTCTTC.

The chain combines TRBV5-8 with TRBJ1-5, with TRBD1 identical over 7 bases. The length of the CDR3 is 16 residues. V shed 6 bases, J shed 2 bases, and the junction held 11 bases outside the gene matches. Germline-derived CDR1 and CDR2 are SGHTS and YDEGEE. CDR3 sequence reads: CASIRLAQGGNQPQHF. The CDR3 nucleotides are TGTGCCAGCATCCGACTGGCGCAGGGGGGCAATCAGCCCCAGCATTTT.

V usage is TRBV9 and J usage is TRBJ1-3; 9 bases align to TRBD1. The ends lost 4 bases at V and 3 bases at J; junction bases unmatched: 5. Germline-derived CDR1 and CDR2 are SGDLS and YYNGEE. The CDR3 runs 15 residues. CDR3 sequence: CASSQVDRGGNTIYF. The CDR3 DNA is TGTGCCAGCAGCCAGGTGGACAGGGGTGGAAACACCATATATTTT.